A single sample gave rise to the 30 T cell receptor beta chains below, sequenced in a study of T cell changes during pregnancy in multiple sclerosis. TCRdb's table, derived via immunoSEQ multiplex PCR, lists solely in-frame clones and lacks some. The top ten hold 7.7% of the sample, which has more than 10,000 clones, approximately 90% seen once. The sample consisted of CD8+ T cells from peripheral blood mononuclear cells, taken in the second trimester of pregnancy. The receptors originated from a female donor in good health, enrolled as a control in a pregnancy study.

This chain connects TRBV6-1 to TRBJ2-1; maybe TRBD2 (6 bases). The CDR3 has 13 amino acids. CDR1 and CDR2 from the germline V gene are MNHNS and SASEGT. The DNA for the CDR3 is TGTGGAACGTGGAGGGACGAATACAATGAGCAGTTCTTC. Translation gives CGTWRDEYNEQFF.

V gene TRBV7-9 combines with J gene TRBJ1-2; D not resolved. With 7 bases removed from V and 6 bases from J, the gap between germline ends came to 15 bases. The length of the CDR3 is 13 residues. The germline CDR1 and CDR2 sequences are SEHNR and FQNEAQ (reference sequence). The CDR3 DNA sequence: TGTGCCAGCAAACCCCGGGGTGTAAATGGCTACACCTTC. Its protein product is CASKPRGVNGYTF.

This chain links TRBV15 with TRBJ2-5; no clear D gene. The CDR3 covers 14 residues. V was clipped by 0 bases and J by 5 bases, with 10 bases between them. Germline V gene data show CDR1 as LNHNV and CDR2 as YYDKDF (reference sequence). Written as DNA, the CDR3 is TGTGCCACCAGCAGAGATCGAGGTCGCGAGACCCAGTACTTC. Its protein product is CATSRDRGRETQYF.

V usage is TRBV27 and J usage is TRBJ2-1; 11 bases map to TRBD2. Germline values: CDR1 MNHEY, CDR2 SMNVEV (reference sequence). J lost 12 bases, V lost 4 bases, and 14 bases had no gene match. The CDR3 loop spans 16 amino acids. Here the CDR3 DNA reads TGTGCCAGCAGTTCATTTCCGGGACTAGCGGACGAAGGGCAGTTCTTC. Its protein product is CASSSFPGLADEGQFF.

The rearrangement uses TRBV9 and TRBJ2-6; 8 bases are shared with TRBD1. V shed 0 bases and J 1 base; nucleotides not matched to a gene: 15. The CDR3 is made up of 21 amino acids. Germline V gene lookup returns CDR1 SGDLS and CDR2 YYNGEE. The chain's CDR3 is CASSVGLPGQERRSGANVLTF. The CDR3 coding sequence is TGTGCCAGCAGCGTAGGGTTACCGGGACAGGAGCGCCGATCTGGGGCCAACGTCCTGACTTTC. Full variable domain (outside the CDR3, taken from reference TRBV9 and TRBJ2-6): DSGVTQTPKHLITATGQRVTLRCSPRSGDLSVYWYQQSLDQGLQFLIQYYNGEERAKGNILERFSAQQFPDLHSELNLSSLELGDSALYFCASSVGLPGQERRSGANVLTFGAGSRLTVL.

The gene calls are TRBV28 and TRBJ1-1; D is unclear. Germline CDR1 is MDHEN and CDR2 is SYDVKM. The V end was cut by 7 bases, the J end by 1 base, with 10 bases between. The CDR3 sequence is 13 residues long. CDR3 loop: CASIGVGNTEAFF. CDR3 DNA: TGTGCCAGCATCGGGGTAGGGAACACTGAAGCTTTCTTT.

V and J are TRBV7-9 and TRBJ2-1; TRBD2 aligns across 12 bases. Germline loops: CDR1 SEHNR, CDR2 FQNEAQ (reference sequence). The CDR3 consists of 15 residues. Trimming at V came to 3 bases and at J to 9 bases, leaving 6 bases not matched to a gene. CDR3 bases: TGTGCCAGCAGCTTTGGACTAGCGGGACTGGTTGAGCAGTTCTTC. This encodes CASSFGLAGLVEQFF.

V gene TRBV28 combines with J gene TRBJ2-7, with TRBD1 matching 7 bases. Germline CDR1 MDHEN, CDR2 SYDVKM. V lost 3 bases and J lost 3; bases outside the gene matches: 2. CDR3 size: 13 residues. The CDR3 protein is CASSLDRYYEQYF. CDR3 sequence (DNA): TGTGCCAGCAGTTTGGACAGGTACTACGAGCAGTACTTC.

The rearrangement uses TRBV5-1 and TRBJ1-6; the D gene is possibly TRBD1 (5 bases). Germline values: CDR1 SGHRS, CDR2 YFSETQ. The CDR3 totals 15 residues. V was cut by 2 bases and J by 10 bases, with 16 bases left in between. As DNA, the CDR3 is TGCGCCAGCAGCTTTCGGAGGGGTTCCGACTCACCCCTCCACTTT. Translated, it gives CASSFRRGSDSPLHF.

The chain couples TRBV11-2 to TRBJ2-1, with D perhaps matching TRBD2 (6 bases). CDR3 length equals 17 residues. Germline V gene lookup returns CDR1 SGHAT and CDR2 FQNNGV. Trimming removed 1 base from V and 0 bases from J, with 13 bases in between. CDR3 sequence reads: CASSLGRGHSSYNEQFF. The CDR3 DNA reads TGTGCCAGCAGCTTAGGGCGGGGCCACAGCTCCTACAATGAGCAGTTCTTC.

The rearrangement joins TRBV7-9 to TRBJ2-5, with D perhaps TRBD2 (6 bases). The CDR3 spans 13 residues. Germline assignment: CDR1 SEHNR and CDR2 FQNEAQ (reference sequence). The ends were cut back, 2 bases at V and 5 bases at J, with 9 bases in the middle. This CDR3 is CASSLRGGETQYF. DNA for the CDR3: TGTGCCAGCAGCTTACGGGGAGGTGAGACCCAGTACTTC.

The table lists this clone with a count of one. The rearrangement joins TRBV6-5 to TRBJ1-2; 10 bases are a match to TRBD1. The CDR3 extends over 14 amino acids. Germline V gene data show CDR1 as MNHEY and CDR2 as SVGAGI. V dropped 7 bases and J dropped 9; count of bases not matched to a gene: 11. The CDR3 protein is CASKKAGTGVRYTF. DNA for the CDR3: TGTGCCAGCAAAAAGGCCGGGACAGGGGTTCGCTACACCTTC.

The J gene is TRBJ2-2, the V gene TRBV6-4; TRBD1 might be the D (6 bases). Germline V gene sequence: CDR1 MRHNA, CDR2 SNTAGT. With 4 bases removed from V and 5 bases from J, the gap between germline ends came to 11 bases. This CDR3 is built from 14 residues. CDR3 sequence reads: CASSGSGETGELFF. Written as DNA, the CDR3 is TGTGCCAGCAGTGGGTCAGGGGAGACCGGGGAGCTGTTTTTT.

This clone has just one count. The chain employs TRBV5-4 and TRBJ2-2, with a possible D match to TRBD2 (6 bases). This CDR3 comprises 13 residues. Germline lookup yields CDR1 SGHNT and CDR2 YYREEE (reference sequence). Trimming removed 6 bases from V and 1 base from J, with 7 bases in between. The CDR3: CASTGGNTGELFF. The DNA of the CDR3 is TGTGCCAGCACCGGGGGGAACACCGGGGAGCTGTTTTTT. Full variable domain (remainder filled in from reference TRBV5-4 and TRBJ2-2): ETGVTQSPTHLIKTRGQQVTLRCSSQSGHNTVSWYQQALGQGPQFIFQYYREEENGRGNFPPRFSGLQFPNYSSELNVNALELDDSALYLCASTGGNTGELFFGEGSRLTVL.

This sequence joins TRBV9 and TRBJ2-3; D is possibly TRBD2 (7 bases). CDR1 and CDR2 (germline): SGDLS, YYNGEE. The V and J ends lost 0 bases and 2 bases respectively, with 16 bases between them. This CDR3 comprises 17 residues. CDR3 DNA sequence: TGTGCCAGCAGCGTAGATTTTAGGGGGGGGGCCACAGATACGCAGTATTTT. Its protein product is CASSVDFRGGATDTQYF.

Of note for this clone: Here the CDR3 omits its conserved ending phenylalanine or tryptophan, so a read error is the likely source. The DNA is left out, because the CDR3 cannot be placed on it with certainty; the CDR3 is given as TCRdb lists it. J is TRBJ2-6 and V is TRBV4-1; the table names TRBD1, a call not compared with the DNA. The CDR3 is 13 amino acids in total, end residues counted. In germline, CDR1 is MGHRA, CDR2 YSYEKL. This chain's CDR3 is CASSQDPLTSTGR.

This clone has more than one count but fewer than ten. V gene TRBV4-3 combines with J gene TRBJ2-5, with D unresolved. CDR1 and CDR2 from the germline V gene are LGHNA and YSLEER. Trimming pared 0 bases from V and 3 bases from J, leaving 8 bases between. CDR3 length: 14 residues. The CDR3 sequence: CASSQEGVKETQYF. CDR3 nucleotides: TGCGCCAGCAGCCAAGAGGGCGTAAAAGAGACCCAGTACTTC.

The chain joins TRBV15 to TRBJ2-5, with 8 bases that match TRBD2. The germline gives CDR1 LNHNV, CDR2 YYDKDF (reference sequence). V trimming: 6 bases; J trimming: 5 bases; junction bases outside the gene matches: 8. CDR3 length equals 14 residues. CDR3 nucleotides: TGTGCCACCAGGCCCACTAGCGGCGGGGAGACCCAGTACTTC. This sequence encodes CATRPTSGGETQYF. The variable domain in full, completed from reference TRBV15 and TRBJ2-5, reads DAMVIQNPRYQVTQFGKPVTLSCSQTLNHNVMYWYQQKSSQAPKLLFHYYDKDFNNEADTPDNFQSRRPNTSFCFLDIRSPGLGDTAMYLCATRPTSGGETQYFGPGTRLLVL.

The CDR3 region is CASVTTWGDHVPEWEKLFF. In nucleotides, the CDR3 is TGTGCTAGTGTCACAACCTGGGGGGACCACGTACCCGAATGGGAAAAACTGTTTTTT. This sequence joins TRBV12-5 and TRBJ1-4; TRBD1 might be the D (5 bases). V was clipped by 7 bases and J by 8 bases, with 32 bases between them. The CDR3 covers 19 residues. Germline V gene data show CDR1 as LGHNT and CDR2 as FRNRAP.

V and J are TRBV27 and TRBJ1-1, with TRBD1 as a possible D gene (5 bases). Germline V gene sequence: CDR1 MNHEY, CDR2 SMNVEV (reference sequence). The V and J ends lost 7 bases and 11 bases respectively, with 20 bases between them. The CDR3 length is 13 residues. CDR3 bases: TGTGCCAGCAACCACCGCTCCGGGGGGGAGGCTTTCTTT. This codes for CASNHRSGGEAFF.

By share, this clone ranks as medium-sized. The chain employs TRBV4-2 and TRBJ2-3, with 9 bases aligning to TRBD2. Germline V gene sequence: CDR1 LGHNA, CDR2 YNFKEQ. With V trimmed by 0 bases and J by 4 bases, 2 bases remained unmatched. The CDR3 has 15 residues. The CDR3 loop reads CASSQERGGPDTQYF. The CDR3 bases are TGTGCCAGCAGCCAAGAGCGGGGGGGCCCAGATACGCAGTATTTT.

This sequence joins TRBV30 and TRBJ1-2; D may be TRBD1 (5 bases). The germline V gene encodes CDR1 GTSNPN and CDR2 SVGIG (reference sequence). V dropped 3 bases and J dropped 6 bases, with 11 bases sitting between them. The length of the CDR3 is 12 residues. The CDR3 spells CAWSPDSDGYTF. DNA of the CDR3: TGTGCCTGGAGCCCTGACAGCGATGGCTACACCTTC.

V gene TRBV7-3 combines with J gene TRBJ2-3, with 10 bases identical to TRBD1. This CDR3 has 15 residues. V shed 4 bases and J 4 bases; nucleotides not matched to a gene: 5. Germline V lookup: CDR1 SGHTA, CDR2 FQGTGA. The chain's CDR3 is CASSSTGGGPDTQYF. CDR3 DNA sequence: TGTGCCAGCAGCTCGACAGGGGGCGGACCAGATACGCAGTATTTT.

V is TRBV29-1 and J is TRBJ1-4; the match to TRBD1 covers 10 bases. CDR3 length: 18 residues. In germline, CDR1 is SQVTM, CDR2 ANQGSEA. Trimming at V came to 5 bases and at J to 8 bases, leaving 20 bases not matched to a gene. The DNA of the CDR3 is TGCAGCGTTCAACCAACTATCGCCGGGACAGGGGTGAAAGAAAAACTGTTTTTT. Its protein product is CSVQPTIAGTGVKEKLFF.

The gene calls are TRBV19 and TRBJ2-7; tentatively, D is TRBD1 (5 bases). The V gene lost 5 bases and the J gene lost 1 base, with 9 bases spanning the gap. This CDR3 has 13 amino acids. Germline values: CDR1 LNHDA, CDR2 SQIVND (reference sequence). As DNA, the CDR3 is TGTGCCAGTAGTGTGACAGCGTCCTACGAGCAGTACTTC. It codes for CASSVTASYEQYF.

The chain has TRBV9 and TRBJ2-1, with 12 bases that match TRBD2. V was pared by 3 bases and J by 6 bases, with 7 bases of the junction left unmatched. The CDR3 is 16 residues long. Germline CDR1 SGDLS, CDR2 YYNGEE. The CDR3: CASSGRLAGVSNEQFF. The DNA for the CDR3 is TGTGCCAGCAGCGGAAGACTAGCGGGAGTGTCCAATGAGCAGTTCTTC.

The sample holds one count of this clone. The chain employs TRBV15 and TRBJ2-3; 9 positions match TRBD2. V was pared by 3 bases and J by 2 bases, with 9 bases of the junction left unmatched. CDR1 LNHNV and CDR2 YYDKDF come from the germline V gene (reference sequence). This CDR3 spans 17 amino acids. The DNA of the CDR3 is TGTGCCACCAGCAGGGATTGGGTAGCGGGGGACACAGATACGCAGTATTTT. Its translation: CATSRDWVAGDTDTQYF. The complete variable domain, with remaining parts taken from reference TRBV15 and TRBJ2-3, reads DAMVIQNPRYQVTQFGKPVTLSCSQTLNHNVMYWYQQKSSQAPKLLFHYYDKDFNNEADTPDNFQSRRPNTSFCFLDIRSPGLGDTAMYLCATSRDWVAGDTDTQYFGPGTRLTVL.

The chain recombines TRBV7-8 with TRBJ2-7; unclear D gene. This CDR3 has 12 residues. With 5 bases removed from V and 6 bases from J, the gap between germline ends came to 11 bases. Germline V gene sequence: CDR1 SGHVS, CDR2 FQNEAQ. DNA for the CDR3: TGTGCCAGCAGCCTATCCACTGGCGAGCAGTACTTC. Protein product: CASSLSTGEQYF.

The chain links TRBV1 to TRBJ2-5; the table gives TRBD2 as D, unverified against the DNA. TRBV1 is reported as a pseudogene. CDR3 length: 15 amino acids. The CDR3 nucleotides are TGCACCAGCAGCCAAGGCTCGGCGATTAGCGAGACCCAGTACTTC. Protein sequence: CTSSQGSAISETQYF.

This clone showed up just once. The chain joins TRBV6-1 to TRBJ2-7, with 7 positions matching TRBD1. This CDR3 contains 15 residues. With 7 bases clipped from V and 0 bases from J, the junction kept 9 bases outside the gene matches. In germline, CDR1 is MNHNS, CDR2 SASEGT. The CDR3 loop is CASTHRGQSSYEQYF. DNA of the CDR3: TGTGCCAGCACCCACCGGGGACAGTCCTCCTACGAGCAGTACTTC.